The present T cell receptor (beta chain) was sequenced within a study of shared clonotypes between healthy human individuals. V shed 5 bases, J shed 0 bases, and the junction held 6 bases outside the gene matches. This CDR3 is built from 17 residues. The germline CDR1 and CDR2 sequences are MDHEN and SYDVKM. Sequencing was performed with immunoSEQ multiplex PCR; in TCRdb, only in-frame clones are kept and a portion is missing. The table lists more than 400,000 clones, 90% to 96% of them singletons. This sequence originates from a woman in her 30s in good health. The gene calls are TRBV28 and TRBJ2-1, with TRBD2 matching over 11 bases. Input material: naive CD4+ T cells sorted from blood. The subset: CD45RA+ positively selected. CDR3 nucleotides: TGTGCCAGCAGTCCAACTAGCGGGGGAAGCTCCTACAATGAGCAGTTCTTC. It yields the protein CASSPTSGGSSYNEQFF.